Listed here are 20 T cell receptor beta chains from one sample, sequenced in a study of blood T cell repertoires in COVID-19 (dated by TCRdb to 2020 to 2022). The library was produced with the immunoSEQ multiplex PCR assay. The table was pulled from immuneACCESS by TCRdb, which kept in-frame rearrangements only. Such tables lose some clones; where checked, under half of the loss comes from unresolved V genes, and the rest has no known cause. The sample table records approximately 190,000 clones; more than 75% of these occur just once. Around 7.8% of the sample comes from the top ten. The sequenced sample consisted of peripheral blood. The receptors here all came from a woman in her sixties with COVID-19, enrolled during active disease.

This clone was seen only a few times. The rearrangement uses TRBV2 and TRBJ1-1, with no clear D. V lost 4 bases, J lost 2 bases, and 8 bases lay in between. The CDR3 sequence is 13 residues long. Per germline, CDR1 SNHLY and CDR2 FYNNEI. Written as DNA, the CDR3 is TGTGCCAGCAGTGGCCAGATAAACACTGAAGCTTTCTTT. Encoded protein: CASSGQINTEAFF. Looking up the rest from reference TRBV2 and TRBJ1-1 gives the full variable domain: EPEVTQTPSHQVTQMGQEVILRCVPISNHLYFYWYRQILGQKVEFLVSFYNNEISEKSEIFDDQFSVERPDGSNFTLKIRSTKLEDSAMYFCASSGQINTEAFFGQGTRLTVV.

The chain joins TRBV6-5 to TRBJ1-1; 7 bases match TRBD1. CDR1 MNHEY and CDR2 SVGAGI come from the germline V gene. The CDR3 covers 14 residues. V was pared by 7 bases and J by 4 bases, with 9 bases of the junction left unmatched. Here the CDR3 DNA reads TGTGCCAGCACACAAAGACAGGGCGGCACTGAAGCTTTCTTT. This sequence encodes CASTQRQGGTEAFF.

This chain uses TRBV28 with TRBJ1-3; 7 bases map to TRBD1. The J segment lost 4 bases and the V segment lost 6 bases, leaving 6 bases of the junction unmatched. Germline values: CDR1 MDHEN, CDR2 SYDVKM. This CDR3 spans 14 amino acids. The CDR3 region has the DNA TGTGCCAGCAGCCAGGGGGGTACCGGAAACACCATATATTTT. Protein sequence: CASSQGGTGNTIYF.

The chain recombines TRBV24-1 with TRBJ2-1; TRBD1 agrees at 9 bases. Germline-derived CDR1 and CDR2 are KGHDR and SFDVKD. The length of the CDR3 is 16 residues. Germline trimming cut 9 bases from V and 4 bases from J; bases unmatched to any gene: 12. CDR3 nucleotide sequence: TGTGCCACCGGAAGCTCCGGGGACAGGGCTTACAATGAGCAGTTCTTC. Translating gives CATGSSGDRAYNEQFF.

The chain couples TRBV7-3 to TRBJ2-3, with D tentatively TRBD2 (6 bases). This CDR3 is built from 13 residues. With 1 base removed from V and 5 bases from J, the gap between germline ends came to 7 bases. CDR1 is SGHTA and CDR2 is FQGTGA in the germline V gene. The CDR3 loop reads CASSLMGGDTQYF. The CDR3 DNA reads TGTGCCAGCAGCTTAATGGGGGGAGATACGCAGTATTTT.

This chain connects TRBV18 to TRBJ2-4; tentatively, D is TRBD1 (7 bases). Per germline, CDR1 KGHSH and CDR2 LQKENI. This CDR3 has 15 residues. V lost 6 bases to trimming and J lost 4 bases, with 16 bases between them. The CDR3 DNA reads TGTGCCAGCTCTCCGGGAGCGACAGGGAAAAACATTCAGTACTTC. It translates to CASSPGATGKNIQYF. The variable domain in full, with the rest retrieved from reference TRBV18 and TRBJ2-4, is NAGVMQNPRHLVRRRGQEARLRCSPMKGHSHVYWYRQLPEEGLKFMVYLQKENIIDESGMPKERFSAEFPKEGPSILRIQQVVRGDSAAYFCASSPGATGKNIQYFGAGTRLSVL.

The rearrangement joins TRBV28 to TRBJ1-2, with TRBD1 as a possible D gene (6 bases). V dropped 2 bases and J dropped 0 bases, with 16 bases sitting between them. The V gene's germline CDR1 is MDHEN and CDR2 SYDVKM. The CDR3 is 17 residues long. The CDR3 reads CASSLPFWTVANYGYTF. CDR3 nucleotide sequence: TGTGCCAGCAGTTTACCCTTCTGGACAGTAGCTAACTATGGCTACACCTTC.

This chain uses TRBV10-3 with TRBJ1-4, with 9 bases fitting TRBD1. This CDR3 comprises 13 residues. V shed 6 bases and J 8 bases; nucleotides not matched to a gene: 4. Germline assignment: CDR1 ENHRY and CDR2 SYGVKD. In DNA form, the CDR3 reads TGTGCCATCAGCTGGGACAGGGAGGAAAAACTGTTTTTT. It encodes CAISWDREEKLFF.

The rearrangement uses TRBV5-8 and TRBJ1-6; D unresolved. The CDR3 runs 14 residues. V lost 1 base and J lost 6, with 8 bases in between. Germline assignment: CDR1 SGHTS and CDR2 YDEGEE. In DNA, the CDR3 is TGTGCCAGCAGCTTGTCAGGTGGTAATTCACCCCTCCACTTT. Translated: CASSLSGGNSPLHF. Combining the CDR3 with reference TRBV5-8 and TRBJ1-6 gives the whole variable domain EAGVTQSPTHLIKTRGQQATLRCSPISGHTSVYWYQQALGLGLQFLLWYDEGEERNRGNFPPRFSGRQFPNYSSELNVNALELEDSALYLCASSLSGGNSPLHFGNGTRLTVT.

CDR3 residues: CASSIDGGSSYNEQFF. DNA for the CDR3: TGTGCCAGTAGTATCGATGGCGGGAGCTCCTACAATGAGCAGTTCTTC. V and J are TRBV19 and TRBJ2-1, with 7 nucleotides matching TRBD2. The CDR3 extends over 16 amino acids. Germline values: CDR1 LNHDA, CDR2 SQIVND (reference sequence). J was trimmed by 0 bases and V by 3 bases; bases with no gene match: 5.

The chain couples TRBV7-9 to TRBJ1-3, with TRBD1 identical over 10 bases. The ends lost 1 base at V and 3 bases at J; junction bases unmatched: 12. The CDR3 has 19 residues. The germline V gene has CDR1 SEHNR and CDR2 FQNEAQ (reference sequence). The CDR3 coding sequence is TGTGCCAGCAGCTTAGGAGCTAGACAGGGGGCGAAGAGTGGAAACACCATATATTTT. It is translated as CASSLGARQGAKSGNTIYF.

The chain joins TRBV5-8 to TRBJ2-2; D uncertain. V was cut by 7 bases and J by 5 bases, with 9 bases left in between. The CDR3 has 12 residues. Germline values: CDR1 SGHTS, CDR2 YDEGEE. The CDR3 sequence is CASPALTGELFF. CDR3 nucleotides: TGTGCCAGCCCAGCACTAACCGGGGAGCTGTTTTTT.

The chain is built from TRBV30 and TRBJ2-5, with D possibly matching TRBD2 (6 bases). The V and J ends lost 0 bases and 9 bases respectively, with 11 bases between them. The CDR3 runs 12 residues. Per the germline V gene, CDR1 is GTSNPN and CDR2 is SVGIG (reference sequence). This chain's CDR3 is CAWSVGGRSQYF. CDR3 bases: TGTGCCTGGAGTGTTGGGGGGAGGTCCCAGTACTTC.

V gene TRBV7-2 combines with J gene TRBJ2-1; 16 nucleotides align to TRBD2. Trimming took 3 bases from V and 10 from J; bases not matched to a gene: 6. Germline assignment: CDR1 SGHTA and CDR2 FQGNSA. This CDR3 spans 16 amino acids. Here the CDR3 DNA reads TGTGCCAGCAGCTTCTCCGGGACTAGCGGGGGGGGAGAGCAGTTCTTC. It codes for CASSFSGTSGGGEQFF.

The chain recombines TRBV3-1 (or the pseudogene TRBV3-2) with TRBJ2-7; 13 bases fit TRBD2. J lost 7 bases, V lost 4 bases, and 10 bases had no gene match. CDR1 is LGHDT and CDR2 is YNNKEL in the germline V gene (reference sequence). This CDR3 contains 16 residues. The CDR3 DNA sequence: TGTGCCAGCAGCCGAGGACTAGCGGGAGTTGTGAGAGAGCAGTACTTC. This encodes CASSRGLAGVVREQYF.

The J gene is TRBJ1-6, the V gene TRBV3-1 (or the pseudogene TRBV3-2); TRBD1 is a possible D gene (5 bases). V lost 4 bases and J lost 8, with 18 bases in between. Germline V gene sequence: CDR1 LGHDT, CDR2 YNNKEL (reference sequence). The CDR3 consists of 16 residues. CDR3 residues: CASSPGIGRVYSPLHF. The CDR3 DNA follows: TGTGCCAGCAGCCCAGGGATAGGTAGGGTTTATTCACCCCTCCACTTT.

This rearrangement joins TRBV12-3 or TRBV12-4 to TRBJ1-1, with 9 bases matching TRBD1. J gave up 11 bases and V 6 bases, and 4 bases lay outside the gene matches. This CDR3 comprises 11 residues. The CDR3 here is CASRGTGNAFF. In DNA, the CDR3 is TGTGCCAGCAGGGGGACAGGGAATGCTTTCTTT.

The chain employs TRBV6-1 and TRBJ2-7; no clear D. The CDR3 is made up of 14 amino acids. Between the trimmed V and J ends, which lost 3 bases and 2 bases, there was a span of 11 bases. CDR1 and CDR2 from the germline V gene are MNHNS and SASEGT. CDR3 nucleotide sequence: TGTGCCAGCAGTGATGTGGCAGAAACCTACGAGCAGTACTTC. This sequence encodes CASSDVAETYEQYF.

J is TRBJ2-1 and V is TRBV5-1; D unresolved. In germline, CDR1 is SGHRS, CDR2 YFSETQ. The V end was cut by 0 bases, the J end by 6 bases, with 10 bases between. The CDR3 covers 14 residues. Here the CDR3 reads CASSLGAPPNEQFF. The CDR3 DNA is TGCGCCAGCAGCTTGGGGGCGCCGCCCAATGAGCAGTTCTTC.

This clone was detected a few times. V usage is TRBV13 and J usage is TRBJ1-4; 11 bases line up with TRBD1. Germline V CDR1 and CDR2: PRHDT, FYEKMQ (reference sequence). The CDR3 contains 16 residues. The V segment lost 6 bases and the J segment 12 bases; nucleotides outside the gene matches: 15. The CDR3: CASSSRDRGNLGELFF. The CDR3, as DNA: TGTGCCAGCAGTTCACGGGACAGGGGGAATCTTGGGGAACTGTTTTTT.